This T cell receptor (beta chain) was sequenced for a study of T cell repertoires in cytomegalovirus infection. Study information: Recently identified HLA-C-restricted CMV epitopes were among the peptides used. CMV infection and matching HLA type were both indicated by public TCR beta signatures.

The CDR3 spans 14 residues. Germline values: CDR1 SGHNT, CDR2 YYREEE (reference sequence). Between the trimmed V and J ends, which lost 3 bases and 2 bases, there was a span of 12 bases. TCRdb reprocessed the reads with MiXCR, giving one entry per CDR3 protein. Of 900,000 to 950,000 distinct CDR3 sequences listed, approximately 32% were seen once; the top ten hold under 15%. Overall study findings and caveats: HLA-C-restricted TCR beta clonotypes specific for CMV led the ex vivo response.

With regard to this clonotype: The antigen is undetermined.

Source: cultured CD8+ T cells from PBMCs, taken from culture after CMV antigen stimulation. This sequence originates from a human donor in good health (CMV status not recorded). Some clones in this sample may be carry-over from other donors' samples. The chain recombines TRBV5-4 with TRBJ2-7; tentatively, D is TRBD2 (6 bases). CDR3 amino acids: CASSSTSHTYEQYF. The CDR3 nucleotides are TGTGCCAGCAGCTCGACTAGTCACACCTACGAGCAGTACTTC.